This T cell receptor beta chain emerged from a study of TIL therapy for anti-PD-1-resistant metastatic lung cancer (dated by TCRdb to about 2021). Some background on the complete study: Tumors were harvested before any PD-1/PD-L1 blockade; patients then received nivolumab, and those progressing received lymphodepletion, expanded TIL infusion and IL-2. Enrolled patients had a median age of around 51 years (range 38-75) and a median tumor PD-L1 proportion score of 4.5% to 6.5%. Most of the cohort had lung adenocarcinoma, including a handful of EGFR-mutant tumors and two ALK-rearranged tumors, and half of the patients were either current or former smokers. A median non-synonymous tumor mutation burden of approximately 1.5 mutations per megabase was determined across the cohort by whole-exome sequencing. T cell receptor beta sequencing of tumor and peripheral blood was used to follow clonotypes across the tumor, the expanded TIL product and serial blood samples. The paper's findings and limits, for the study overall: The study protocol defined all tumor marker inferences as exploratory. The baseline peripheral repertoire was partially replaced by infused TIL clonotypes, which then decayed over months, and no apparent association between persistence and response was found. The cohort was highly selected, including more treatment-naive, never-smoker and oncogene-addicted patients than is typical, which limits generalizability.

From cysteine to phenylalanine, the CDR3 is 19 amino acids long. The only DNA kept is the CDR3, 57 bases in frame from the first base. Reading the germline V gene gives CDR1 SGHVS and CDR2 FQNEAQ. V sheds 4 bases and J sheds 1 base, leaving 20 bases between their ends. In the paper's terms, the time point label means: pre-treatment sample, taken before nivolumab and TIL therapy. A phase I trial run at two centers enrolled adults with stage 4 NSCLC between late 2017 and 2020. The samples were obtained from a phase I trial that was single-arm and open-label and tested tumor-infiltrating lymphocyte therapy combined with nivolumab in advanced non-small cell lung cancer. Blood mononuclear cells from EDTA tubes were isolated by Ficoll gradient, snap-frozen as pellets, and DNA was extracted with a Qiagen mini-prep kit. The immunoSEQ v3 hsTCRB kit was used to amplify TCR beta CDR3 regions from genomic DNA through bias-controlled multiplex PCR. TCR libraries were sequenced on an Illumina NextSeq 500 to 2 million or so read pairs for survey level or roughly 5-6.5 million for deep level. Turning to the authors' computational methods: Clonality was reported by immunoSEQ Analyzer software, which also assigned V, D and J genes and filtered out non-productive sequences. Repertoires were compared using productive Simpson clonality and Morisita overlap index of productive TRB rearrangements between infused TIL and blood. For each clone in blood, the absolute clonotype count was estimated by multiplying the lymphocyte count by the CD3+ fraction and by the clone's productive frequency. TCRdb provides this immuneACCESS table in a form limited to in-frame rearrangements. Some clones are lacking; in checked studies, under half of them reflect an unresolved V gene, and why the rest are absent is not known. That table furnishes V, J and clone size, whereas the DNA furnished D and trimming. Present in this sample are about 53,000 clones, about 70% of which were seen just once. The ten largest account for about 2% of the sample.

Turning to this clone: This receptor's antigen is unknown. Qualities for individual bases were not recorded, and no much larger clone is one base off.

The clonotype originates from a person aged 30 to 80 with non-small cell lung cancer. Recombination linked TRBV7-8 to TRBJ2-6, with a weak D call of TRBD2 (5 bases match). The source material was blood, sampled at baseline. The sequenced DNA is TGTGCCAGCAGCTCCCCGCTCGAGACCGACTATTCTGGGGCCAACGTCCTGACTTTC. Its protein is CASSSPLETDYSGANVLTF.